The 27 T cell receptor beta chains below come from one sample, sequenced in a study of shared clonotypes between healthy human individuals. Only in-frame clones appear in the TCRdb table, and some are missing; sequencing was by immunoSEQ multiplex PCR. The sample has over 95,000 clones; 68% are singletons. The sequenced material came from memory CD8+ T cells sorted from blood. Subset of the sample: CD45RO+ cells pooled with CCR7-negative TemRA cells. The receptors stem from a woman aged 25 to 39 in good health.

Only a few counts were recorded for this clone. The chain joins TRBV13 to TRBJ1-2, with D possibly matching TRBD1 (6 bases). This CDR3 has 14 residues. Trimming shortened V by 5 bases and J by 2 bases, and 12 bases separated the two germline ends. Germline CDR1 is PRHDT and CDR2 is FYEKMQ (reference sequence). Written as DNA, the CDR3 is TGTGCCAGCAGCCCCGCGGACAGCAACTATGGCTACACCTTC. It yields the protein CASSPADSNYGYTF.

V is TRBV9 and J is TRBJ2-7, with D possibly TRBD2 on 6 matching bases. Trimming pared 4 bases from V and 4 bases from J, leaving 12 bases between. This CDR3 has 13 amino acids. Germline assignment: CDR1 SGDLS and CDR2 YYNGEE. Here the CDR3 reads CASSLSGGYEQYF. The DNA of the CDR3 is TGTGCCAGCAGCCTTAGTGGAGGGTACGAGCAGTACTTC.

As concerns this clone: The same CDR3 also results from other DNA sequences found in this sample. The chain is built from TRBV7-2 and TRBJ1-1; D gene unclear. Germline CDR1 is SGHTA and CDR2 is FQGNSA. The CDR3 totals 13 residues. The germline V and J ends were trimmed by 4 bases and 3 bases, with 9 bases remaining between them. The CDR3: CASSSQRDTEAFF. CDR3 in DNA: TGTGCCAGCAGCTCCCAACGTGACACTGAAGCTTTCTTT.

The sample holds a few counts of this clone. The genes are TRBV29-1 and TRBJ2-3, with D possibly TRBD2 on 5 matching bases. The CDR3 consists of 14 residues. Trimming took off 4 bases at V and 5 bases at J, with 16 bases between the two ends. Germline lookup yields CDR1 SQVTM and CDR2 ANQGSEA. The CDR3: CSVGLPRTLDTQYF. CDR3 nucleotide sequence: TGCAGCGTTGGCCTCCCCCGGACTCTAGATACGCAGTATTTT.

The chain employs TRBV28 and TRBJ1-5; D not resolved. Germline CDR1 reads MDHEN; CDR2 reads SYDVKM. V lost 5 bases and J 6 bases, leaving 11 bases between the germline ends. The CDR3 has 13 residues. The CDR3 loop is CASSKIVSQPQHF. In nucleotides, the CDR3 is TGTGCCAGCAGTAAAATAGTGAGTCAGCCCCAGCATTTT.

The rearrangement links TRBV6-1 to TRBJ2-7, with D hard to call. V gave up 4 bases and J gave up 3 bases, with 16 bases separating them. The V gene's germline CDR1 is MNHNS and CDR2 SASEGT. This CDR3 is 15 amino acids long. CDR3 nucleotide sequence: TGTGCCAGCAGTGTGATTTTTGGCACCAACTACGAGCAGTACTTC. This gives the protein CASSVIFGTNYEQYF.

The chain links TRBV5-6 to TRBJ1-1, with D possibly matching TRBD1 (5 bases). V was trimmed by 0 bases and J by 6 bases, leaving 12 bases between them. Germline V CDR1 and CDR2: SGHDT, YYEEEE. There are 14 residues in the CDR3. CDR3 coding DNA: TGTGCCAGCAGCTTGGTGGGGCCCCGGGCTGAAGCTTTCTTT. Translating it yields CASSLVGPRAEAFF. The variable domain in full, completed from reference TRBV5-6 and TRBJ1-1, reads DAGVTQSPTHLIKTRGQQVTLRCSPKSGHDTVSWYQQALGQGPQFIFQYYEEEERQRGNFPDRFSGHQFPNYSSELNVNALLLGDSALYLCASSLVGPRAEAFFGQGTRLTVV.

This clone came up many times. The DNA of the CDR3 is TGTGCCAGCAGTGATATTAGGACCCAGTACTTC. As protein: CASSDIRTQYF. The gene calls are TRBV25-1 and TRBJ2-5, with unresolved D. The CDR3 extends over 11 amino acids. Germline lookup yields CDR1 MGHDK and CDR2 SYGVNS. V lost 3 bases to trimming and J lost 7 bases, with 6 bases between them.

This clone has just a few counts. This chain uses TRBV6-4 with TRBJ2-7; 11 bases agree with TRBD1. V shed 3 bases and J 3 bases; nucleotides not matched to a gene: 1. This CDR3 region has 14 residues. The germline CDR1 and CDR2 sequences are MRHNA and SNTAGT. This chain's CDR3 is CASSEGTGGYEQYF. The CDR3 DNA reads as TGTGCCAGCAGTGAGGGGACAGGGGGCTACGAGCAGTACTTC.

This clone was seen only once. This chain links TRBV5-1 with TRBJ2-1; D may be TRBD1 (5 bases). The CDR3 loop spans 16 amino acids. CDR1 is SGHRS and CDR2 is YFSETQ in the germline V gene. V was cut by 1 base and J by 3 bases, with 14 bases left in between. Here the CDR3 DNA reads TGCGCCAGCAGCTTGAGTGGGGAAAGGGGCTACAATGAGCAGTTCTTC. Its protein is CASSLSGERGYNEQFF.

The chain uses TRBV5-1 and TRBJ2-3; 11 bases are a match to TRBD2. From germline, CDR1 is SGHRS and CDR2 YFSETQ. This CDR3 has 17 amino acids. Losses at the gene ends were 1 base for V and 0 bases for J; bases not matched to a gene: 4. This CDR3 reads CASSLWGTSGSTDTQYF. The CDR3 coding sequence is TGCGCCAGCAGCTTGTGGGGGACTAGCGGTAGCACAGATACGCAGTATTTT.

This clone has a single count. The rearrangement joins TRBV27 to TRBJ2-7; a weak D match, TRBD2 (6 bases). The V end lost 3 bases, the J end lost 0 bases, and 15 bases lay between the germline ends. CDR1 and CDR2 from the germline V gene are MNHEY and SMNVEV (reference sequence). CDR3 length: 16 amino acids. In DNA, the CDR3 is TGTGCCAGCAGTTTTGGACGGGGGAGGAGCTCCTACGAGCAGTACTTC. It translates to CASSFGRGRSSYEQYF.

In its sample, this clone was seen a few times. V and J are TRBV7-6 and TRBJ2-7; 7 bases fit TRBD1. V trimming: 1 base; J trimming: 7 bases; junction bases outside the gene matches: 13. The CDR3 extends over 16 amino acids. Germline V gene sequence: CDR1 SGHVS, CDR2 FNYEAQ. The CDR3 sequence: CASSLEGDSGSWEQYF. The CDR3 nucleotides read TGTGCCAGCAGCTTAGAGGGGGACAGCGGCTCCTGGGAGCAGTACTTC.

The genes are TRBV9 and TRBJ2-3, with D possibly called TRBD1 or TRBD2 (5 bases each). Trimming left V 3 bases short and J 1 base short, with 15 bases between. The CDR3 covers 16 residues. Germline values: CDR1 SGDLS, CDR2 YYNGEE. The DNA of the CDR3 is TGTGCCAGCAGCGCGGGGAACAGAGGGGGCACAGATACGCAGTATTTT. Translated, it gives CASSAGNRGGTDTQYF.

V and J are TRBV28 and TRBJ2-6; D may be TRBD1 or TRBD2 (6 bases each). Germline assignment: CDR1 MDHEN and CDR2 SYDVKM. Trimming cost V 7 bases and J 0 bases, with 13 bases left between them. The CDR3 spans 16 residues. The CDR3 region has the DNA TGTGCCAGCACCCCGGGGGCACACTCTGGGGCCAACGTCCTGACTTTC. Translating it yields CASTPGAHSGANVLTF.

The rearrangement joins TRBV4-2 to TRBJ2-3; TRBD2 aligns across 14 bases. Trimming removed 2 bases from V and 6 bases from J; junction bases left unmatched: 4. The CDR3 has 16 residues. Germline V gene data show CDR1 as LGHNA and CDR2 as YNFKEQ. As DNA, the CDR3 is TGTGCCAGCAGCCAATGGACTAGCGGGAGGTCGGATACGCAGTATTTT. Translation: CASSQWTSGRSDTQYF.

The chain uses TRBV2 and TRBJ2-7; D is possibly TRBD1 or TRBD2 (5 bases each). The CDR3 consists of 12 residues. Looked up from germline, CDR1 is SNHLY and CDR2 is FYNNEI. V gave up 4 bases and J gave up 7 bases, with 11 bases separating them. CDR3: CASSGDRAEQYF. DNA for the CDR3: TGTGCCAGCAGTGGGGACCGGGCTGAGCAGTACTTC.

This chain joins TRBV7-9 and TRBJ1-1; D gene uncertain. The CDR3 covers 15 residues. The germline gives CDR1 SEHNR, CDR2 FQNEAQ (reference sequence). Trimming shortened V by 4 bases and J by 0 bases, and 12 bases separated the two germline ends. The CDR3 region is CASSSSEPVNTEAFF. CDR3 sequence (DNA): TGTGCCAGCAGCTCCAGTGAGCCAGTGAACACTGAAGCTTTCTTT.

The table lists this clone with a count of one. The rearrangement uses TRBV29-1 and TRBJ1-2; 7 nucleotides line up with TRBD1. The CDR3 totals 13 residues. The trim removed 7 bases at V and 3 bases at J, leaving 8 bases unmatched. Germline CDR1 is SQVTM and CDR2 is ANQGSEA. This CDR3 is CSALQGTDYGYTF. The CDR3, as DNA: TGCAGCGCCTTACAGGGGACAGACTATGGCTACACCTTC.

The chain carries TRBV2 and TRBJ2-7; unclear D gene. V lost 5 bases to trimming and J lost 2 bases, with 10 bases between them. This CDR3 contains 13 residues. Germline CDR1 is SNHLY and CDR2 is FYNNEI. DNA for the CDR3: TGTGCCAGCAGTTCCCAGGTGACCTACGAGCAGTACTTC. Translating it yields CASSSQVTYEQYF.

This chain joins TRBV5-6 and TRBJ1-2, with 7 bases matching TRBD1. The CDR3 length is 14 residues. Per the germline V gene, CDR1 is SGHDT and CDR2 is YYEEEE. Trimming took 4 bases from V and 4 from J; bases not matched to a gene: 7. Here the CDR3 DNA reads TGTGCCAGCAGCCCTGGGGACAGCTCCTATGGCTACACCTTC. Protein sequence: CASSPGDSSYGYTF.

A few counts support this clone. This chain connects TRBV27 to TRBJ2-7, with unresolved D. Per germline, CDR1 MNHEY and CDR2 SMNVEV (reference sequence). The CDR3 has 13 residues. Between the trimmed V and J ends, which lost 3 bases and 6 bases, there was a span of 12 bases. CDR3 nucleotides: TGTGCCAGCAGTTTTTCGTCCTCTGGCGAGCAGTACTTC. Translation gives CASSFSSSGEQYF.

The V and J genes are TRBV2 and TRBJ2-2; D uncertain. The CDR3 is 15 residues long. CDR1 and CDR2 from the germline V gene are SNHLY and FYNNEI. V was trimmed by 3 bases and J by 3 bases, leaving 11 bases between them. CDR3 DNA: TGTGCCAGCAGTGAGAGCTCCTCCTACACCGGGGAGCTGTTTTTT. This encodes CASSESSSYTGELFF. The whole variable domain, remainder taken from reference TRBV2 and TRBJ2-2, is EPEVTQTPSHQVTQMGQEVILRCVPISNHLYFYWYRQILGQKVEFLVSFYNNEISEKSEIFDDQFSVERPDGSNFTLKIRSTKLEDSAMYFCASSESSSYTGELFFGEGSRLTVL.

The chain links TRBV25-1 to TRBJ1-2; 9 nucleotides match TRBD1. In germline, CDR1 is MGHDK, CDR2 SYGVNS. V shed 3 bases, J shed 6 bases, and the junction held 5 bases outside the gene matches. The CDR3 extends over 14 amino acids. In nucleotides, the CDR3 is TGTGCCAGCAGTGATCCCGGGACAGGGAATGGCTACACCTTC. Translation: CASSDPGTGNGYTF.

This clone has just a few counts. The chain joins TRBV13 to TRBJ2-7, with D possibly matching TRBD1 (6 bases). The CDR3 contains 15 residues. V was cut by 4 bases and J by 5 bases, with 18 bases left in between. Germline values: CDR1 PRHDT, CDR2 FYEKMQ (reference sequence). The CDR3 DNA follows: TGTGCCAGCAGCTCTCAATTACAGGGTTACAACGAGCAGTACTTC. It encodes CASSSQLQGYNEQYF.

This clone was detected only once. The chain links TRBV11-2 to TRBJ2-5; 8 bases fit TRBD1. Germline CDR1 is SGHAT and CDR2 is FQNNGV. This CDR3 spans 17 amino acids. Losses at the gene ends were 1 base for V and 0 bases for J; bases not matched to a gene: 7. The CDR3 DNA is TGTGCCAGCAGCTTAGGTCCCGGACAGGGAGACCAAGAGACCCAGTACTTC. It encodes CASSLGPGQGDQETQYF.

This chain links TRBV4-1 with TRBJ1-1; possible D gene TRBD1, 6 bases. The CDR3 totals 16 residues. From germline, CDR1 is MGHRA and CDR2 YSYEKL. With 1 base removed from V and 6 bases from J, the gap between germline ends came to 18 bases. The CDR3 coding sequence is TGCGCCAGCAGCCAAGCCGGAGGGAACCGGGGGCCTGAAGCTTTCTTT. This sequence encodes CASSQAGGNRGPEAFF.